The clone carrying this T cell receptor beta chain occurred a few times. Its cognate antigen is unknown. The data were taken from a study of a mutant IDH1 vaccine in newly diagnosed glioma. Study overall: Vaccination followed radiotherapy alone by 4-6 weeks, or accompanied temozolomide cycles. Patients previously underwent radiotherapy, temozolomide, or both, and most underwent both. At week 35 came visit V12, and visit V13 followed at week 47.

The protocol was immunoSEQ multiplex PCR, while the TCRdb copy is restricted to in-frame clones and leaves out a portion. The sample records some 29,000 clones, more than 75% being singletons. The CDR3 sequence is 15 residues long. Germline V gene data show CDR1 as ENHRY and CDR2 as SYGVKD. With 2 bases clipped from V and 7 bases from J, the junction kept 7 bases outside the gene matches. The time point: week 35, safety follow-up. Vaccination used 300 ug of mutant IDH1 20-mer peptide per dose, with topical imiquimod. Vaccination of patients was performed eight times, in weeks 1, 3, 5, 7, 11, 15, 19 and 23.

The chain recombines TRBV10-3 with TRBJ1-4, with 7 nucleotides matching TRBD1. Specimen: PBMCs, collected from a glioma patient whose treatment included an IDH1 peptide vaccine. The clonotype was recovered from a man aged 50 to 60 with glioma. The CDR3 DNA sequence: TGTGCCATCAGTGAGCAGGGGACAGCCTTTGAAAAACTGTTTTTT. This codes for CAISEQGTAFEKLFF.